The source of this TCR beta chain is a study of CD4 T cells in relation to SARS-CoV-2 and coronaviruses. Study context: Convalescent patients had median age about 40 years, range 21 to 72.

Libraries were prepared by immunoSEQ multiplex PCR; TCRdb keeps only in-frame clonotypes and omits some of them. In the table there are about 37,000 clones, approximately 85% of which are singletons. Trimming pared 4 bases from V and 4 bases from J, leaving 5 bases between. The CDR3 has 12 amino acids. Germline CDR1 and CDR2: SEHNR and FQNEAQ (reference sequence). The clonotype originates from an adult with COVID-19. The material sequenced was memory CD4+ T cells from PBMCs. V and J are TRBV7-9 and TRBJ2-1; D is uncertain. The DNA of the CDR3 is TGTGCCAGCAGCTGGCGGTACAATGAGCAGTTCTTC. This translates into CASSWRYNEQFF.